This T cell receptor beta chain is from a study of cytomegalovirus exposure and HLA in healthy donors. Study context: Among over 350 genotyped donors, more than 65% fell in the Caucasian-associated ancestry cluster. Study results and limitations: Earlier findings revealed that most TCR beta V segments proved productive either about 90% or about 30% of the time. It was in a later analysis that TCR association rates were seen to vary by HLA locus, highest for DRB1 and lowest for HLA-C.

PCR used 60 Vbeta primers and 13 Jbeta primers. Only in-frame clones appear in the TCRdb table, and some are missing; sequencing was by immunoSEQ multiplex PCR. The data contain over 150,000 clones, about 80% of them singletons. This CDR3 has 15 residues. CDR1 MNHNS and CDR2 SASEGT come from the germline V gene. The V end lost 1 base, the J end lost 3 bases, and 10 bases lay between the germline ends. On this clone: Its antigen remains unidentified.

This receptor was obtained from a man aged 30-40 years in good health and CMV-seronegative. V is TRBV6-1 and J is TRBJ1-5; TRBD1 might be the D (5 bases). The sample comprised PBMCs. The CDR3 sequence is CASSEEGAVNQPQHF. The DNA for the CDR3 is TGTGCCAGCAGTGAAGAAGGGGCAGTCAATCAGCCCCAGCATTTT.